This T cell receptor beta chain was identified in a study of T cell responses to AZD1222 COVID-19 vaccine. TCRdb's copy holds only in-frame clones and misses some; the assay was immunoSEQ multiplex PCR. The sample yields about 86,000 clones, roughly 89% seen once. The CDR3 has 16 amino acids. V shed 0 bases and J shed 4 bases, with 13 bases lying between them. Germline CDR1 and CDR2: SGHNT and YYREEE (reference sequence). The chain recombines TRBV5-4 with TRBJ1-4; D gene ambiguous. The receptor was isolated from an adult who received the AZD1222 COVID-19 vaccine. The specimen comprised peripheral blood, sampled 28 days after the second AZD1222 dose. The CDR3 DNA reads as TGTGCCAGCAGCTTGGATTTCGACGGAGGTAATGAAAAACTGTTTTTT. Translated, it gives CASSLDFDGGNEKLFF. Using reference TRBV5-4 and TRBJ1-4 for the parts outside the CDR3, the full variable domain is ETGVTQSPTHLIKTRGQQVTLRCSSQSGHNTVSWYQQALGQGPQFIFQYYREEENGRGNFPPRFSGLQFPNYSSELNVNALELDDSALYLCASSLDFDGGNEKLFFGSGTQLSVL.